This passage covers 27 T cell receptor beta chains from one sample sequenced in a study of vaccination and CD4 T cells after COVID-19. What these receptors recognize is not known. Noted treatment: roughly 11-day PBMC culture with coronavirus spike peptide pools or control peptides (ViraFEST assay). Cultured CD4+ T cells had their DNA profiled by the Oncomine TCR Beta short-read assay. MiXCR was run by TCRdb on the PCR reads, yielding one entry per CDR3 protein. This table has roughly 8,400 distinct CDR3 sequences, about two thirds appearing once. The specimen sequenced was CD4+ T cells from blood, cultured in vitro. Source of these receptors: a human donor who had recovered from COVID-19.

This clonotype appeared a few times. CDR3 coding DNA: TGTGCCAGCATGGGACGGGATGAAAAACTGTTTTTT. The encoded protein is CASMGRDEKLFF. The V and J genes are TRBV27 and TRBJ1-4, with D perhaps TRBD1 (5 bases). The CDR3 sequence is 12 residues long. V was shortened by 7 bases and J by 6 bases, with 9 bases between the two germline ends. CDR1 MNHEY and CDR2 SMNVEV come from the germline V gene (reference sequence).

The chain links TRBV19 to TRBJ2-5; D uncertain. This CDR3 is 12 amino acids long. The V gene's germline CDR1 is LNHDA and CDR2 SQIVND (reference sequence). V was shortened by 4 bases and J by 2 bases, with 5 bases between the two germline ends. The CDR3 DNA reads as TGTGCCAGTAGTACCAGGCAAGAGACCCAGTACTTC. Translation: CASSTRQETQYF.

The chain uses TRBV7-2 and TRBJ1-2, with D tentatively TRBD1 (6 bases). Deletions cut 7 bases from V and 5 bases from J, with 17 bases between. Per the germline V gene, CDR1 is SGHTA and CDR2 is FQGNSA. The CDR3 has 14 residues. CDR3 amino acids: CASTQGRGGYGYTF. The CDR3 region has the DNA TGTGCCAGCACCCAGGGGAGGGGCGGGTATGGCTACACCTTC.

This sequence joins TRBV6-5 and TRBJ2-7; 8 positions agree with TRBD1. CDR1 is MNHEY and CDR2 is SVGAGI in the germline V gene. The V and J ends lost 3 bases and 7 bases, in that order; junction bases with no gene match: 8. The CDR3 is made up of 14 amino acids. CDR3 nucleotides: TGTGCCAGCAGTTATCGCAGGGGGCTGGGGGAGCAGTACTTC. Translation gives CASSYRRGLGEQYF.

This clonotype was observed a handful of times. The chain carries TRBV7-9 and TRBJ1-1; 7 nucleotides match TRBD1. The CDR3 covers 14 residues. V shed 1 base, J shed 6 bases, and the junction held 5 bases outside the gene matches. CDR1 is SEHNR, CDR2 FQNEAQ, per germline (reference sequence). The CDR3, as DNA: TGTGCCAGCAGCTTAGGCACAGGGGACCCTGAAGCTTTCTTT. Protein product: CASSLGTGDPEAFF. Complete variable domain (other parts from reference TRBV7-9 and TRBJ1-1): DTGVSQNPRHKITKRGQNVTFRCDPISEHNRLYWYRQTLGQGPEFLTYFQNEAQLEKSRLLSDRFSAERPKGSFSTLEIQRTEQGDSAMYLCASSLGTGDPEAFFGQGTRLTVV.

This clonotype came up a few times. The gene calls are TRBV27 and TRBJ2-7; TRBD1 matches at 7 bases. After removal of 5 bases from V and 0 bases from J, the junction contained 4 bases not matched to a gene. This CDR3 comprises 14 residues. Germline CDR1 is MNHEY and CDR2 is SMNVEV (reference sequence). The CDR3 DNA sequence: TGTGCCAGCAGTCCACAGGGGAGCTCCTACGAGCAGTACTTC. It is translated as CASSPQGSSYEQYF.

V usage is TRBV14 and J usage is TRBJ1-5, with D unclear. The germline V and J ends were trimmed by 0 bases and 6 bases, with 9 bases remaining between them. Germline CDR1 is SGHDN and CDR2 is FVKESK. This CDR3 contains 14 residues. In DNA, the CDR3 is TGTGCCAGCAGCCAAGATAGGGCGGGTCAGCCCCAGCATTTT. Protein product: CASSQDRAGQPQHF. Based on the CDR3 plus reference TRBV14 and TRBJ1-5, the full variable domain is EAGVTQFPSHSVIEKGQTVTLRCDPISGHDNLYWYRRVMGKEIKFLLHFVKESKQDESGMPNNRFLAERTGGTYSTLKVQPAELEDSGVYFCASSQDRAGQPQHFGDGTRLSIL.

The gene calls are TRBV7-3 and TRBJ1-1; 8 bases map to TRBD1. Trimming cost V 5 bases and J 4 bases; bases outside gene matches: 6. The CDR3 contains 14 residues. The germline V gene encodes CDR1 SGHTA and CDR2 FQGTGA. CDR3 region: CASSGQGPGTEAFF. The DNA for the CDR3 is TGTGCCAGCAGCGGACAGGGACCGGGCACTGAAGCTTTCTTT.

The CDR3 loop is CASSKTGKETQYF. The CDR3 DNA reads TGTGCCAGCAGCAAGACAGGGAAGGAGACCCAGTACTTC. V usage is TRBV5-4 and J usage is TRBJ2-5, with 7 positions matching TRBD1. The CDR3 is made up of 13 amino acids. The germline CDR1 and CDR2 sequences are SGHNT and YYREEE (reference sequence). V dropped 4 bases and J dropped 5; count of bases not matched to a gene: 5.

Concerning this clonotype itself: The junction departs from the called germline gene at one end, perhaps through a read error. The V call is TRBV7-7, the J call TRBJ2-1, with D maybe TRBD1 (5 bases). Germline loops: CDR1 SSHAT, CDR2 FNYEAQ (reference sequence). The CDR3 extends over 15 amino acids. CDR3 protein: CASSLADAGIGEQFF. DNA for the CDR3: TGTGCTAGCAGCTTGGCGGACGCAGGGATCGGTGAGCAGTTCTTC.

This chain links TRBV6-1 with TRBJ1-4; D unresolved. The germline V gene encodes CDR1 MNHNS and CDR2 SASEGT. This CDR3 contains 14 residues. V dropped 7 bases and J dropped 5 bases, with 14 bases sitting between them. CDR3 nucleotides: TGTGCCAGCAAATCGGCCGGCACCAATGAAAAACTGTTTTTT. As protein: CASKSAGTNEKLFF.

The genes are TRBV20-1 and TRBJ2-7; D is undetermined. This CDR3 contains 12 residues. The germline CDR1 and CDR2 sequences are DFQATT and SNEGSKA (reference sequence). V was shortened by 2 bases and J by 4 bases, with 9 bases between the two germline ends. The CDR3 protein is CSARISEYEQYF. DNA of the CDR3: TGCAGTGCTAGAATCTCGGAATACGAGCAGTACTTC.

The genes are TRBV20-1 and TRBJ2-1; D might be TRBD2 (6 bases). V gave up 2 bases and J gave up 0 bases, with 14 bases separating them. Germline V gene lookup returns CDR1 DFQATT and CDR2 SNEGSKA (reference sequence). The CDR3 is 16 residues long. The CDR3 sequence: CSARRPQRVSYNEQFF. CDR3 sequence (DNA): TGCAGTGCTAGACGCCCCCAGCGGGTCTCCTACAATGAGCAGTTCTTC.

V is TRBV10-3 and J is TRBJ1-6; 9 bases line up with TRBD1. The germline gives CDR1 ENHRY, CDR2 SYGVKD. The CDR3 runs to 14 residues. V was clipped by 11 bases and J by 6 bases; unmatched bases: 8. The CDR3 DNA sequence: TGTGCCTCCCGACCGGGACAGGGTAATTCACCCCTCCACTTT. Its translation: CASRPGQGNSPLHF.

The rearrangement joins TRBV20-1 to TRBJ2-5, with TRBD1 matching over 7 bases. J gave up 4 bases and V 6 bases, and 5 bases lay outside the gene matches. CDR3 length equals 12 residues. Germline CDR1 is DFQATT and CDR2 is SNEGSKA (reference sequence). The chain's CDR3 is CSAWDSGETQYF. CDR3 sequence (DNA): TGCAGTGCGTGGGACAGCGGAGAGACCCAGTACTTC.

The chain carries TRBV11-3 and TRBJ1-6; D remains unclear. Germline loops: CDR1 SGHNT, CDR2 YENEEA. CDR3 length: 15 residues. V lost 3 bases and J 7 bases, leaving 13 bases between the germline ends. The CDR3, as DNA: TGTGCCAGCAGCTTTGGAGAGAGGATAAATTCACCCCTCCACTTT. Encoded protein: CASSFGERINSPLHF.

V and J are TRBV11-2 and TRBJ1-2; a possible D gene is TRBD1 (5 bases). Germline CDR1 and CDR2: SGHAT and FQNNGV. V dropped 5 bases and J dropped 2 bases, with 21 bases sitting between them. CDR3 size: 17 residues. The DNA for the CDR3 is TGTGCCAGCAGCAAACCTCCATACAGGCCCGCAAACTATGGCTACACCTTC. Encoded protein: CASSKPPYRPANYGYTF.

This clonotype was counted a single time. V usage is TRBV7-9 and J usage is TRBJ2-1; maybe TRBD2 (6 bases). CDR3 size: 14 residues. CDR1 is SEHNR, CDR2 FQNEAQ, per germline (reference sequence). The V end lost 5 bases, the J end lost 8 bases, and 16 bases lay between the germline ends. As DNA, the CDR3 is TGTGCCAGCAGCCGGAGGGAGCTAGTCTATGAGCAGTTCTTC. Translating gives CASSRRELVYEQFF.

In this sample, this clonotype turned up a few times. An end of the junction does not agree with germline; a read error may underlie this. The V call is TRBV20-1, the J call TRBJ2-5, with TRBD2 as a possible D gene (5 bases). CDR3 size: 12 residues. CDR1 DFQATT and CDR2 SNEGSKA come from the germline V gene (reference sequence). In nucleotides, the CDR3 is TGCAGTGCTAGAAGATCCGGGGAGACCCAGTGCTTC. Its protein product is CSARRSGETQCF.

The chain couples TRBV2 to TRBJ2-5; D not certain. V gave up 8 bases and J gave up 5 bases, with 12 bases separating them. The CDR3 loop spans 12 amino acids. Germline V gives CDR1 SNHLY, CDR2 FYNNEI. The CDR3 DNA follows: TGTGCCAGCCGCCAGGCCGGGGAGACCCAGTACTTC. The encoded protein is CASRQAGETQYF.

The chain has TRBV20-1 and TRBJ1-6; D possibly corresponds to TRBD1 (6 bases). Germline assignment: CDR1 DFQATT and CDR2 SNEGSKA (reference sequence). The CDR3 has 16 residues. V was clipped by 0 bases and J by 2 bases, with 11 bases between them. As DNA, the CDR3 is TGCAGTGCTAGAGATCTGGGGGCTACCTATAATTCACCCCTCCACTTT. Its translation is CSARDLGATYNSPLHF.

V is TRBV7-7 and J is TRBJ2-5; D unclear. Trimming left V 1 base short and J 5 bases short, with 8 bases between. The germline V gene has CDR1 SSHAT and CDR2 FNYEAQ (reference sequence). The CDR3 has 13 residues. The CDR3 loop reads CASSLVDTETQYF. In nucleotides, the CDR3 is TGTGCCAGCAGCTTAGTTGATACGGAGACCCAGTACTTC.

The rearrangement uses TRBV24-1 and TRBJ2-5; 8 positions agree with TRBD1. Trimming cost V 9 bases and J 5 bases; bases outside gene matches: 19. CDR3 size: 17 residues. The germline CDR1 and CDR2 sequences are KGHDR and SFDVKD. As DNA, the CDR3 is TGTGCCACCTCCGTAGGGAGCAGGGGGCTACTTCGGGAGACCCAGTACTTC. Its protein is CATSVGSRGLLRETQYF.

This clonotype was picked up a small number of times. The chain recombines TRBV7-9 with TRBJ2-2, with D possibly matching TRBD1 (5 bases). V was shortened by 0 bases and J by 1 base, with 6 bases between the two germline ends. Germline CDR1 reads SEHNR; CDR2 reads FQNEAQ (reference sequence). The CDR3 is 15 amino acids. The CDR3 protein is CASSLAGRNTGELFF. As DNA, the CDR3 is TGTGCCAGCAGCTTAGCGGGGCGGAACACCGGGGAGCTGTTTTTT. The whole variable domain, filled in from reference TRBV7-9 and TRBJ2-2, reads DTGVSQNPRHKITKRGQNVTFRCDPISEHNRLYWYRQTLGQGPEFLTYFQNEAQLEKSRLLSDRFSAERPKGSFSTLEIQRTEQGDSAMYLCASSLAGRNTGELFFGEGSRLTVL.

The CDR3: CASSLQGLQGSTGELFF. CDR3 bases: TGTGCCAGCAGCTTACAAGGGCTACAGGGGAGTACCGGGGAGCTGTTTTTT. This chain uses TRBV7-2 with TRBJ2-2; 7 positions match TRBD1. J gave up 5 bases and V 2 bases, and 11 bases lay outside the gene matches. The CDR3 runs 17 residues. The germline V gene encodes CDR1 SGHTA and CDR2 FQGNSA.

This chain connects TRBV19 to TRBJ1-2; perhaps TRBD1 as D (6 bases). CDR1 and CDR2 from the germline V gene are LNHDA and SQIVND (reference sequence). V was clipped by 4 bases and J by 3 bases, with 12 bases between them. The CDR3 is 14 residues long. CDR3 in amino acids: CASSTGVLHYGYTF. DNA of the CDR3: TGTGCCAGTAGTACAGGGGTTCTCCACTATGGCTACACCTTC. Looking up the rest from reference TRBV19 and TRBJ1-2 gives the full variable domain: DGGITQSPKYLFRKEGQNVTLSCEQNLNHDAMYWYRQDPGQGLRLIYYSQIVNDFQKGDIAEGYSVSREKKESFPLTVTSAQKNPTAFYLCASSTGVLHYGYTFGSGTRLTVV.

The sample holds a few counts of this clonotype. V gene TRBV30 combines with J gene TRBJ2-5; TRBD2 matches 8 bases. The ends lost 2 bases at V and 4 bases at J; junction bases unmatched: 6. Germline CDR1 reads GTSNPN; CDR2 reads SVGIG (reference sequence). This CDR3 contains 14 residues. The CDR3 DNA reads TGTGCCTGGAGTATCGCGGGGGGACCAGAGACCCAGTACTTC. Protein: CAWSIAGGPETQYF.